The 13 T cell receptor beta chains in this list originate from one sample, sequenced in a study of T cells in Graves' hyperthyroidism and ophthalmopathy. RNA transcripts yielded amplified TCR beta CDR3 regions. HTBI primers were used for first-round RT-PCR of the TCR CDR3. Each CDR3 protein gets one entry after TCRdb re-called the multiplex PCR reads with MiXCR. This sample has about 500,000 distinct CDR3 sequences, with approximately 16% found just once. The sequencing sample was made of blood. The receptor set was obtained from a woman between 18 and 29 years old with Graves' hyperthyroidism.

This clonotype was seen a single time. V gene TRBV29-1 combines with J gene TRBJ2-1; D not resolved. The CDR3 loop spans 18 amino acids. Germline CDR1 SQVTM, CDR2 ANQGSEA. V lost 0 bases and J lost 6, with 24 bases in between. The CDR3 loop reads CSVEDPAFRNRYFNEQFF. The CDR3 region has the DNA TGCAGCGTTGAAGATCCGGCCTTCAGGAATCGATATTTCAATGAGCAGTTCTTC.

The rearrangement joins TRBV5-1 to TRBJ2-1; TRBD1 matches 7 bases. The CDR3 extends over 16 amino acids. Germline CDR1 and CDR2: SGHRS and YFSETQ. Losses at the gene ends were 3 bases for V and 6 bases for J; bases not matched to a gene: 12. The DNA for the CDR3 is TGCGCCAGCAGCTCCCCTCGACAGGGATCGGGCAATGAGCAGTTCTTC. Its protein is CASSSPRQGSGNEQFF.

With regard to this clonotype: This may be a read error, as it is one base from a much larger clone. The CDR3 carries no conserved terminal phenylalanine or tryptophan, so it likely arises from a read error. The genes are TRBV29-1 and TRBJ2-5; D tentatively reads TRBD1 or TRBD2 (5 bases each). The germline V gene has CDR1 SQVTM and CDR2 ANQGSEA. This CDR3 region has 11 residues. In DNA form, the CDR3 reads TGCAGTTACGGGGCTCAAGAGACCCAGTACCTC. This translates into CSYGAQETQYL.

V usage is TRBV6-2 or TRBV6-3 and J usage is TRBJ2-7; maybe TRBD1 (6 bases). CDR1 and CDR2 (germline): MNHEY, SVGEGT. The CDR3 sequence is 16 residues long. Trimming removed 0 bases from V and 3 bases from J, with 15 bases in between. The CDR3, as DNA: TGTGCCAGCAGTTACTCGAGATCAGGGGCCCTCTACGAGCAGTACTTC. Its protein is CASSYSRSGALYEQYF.

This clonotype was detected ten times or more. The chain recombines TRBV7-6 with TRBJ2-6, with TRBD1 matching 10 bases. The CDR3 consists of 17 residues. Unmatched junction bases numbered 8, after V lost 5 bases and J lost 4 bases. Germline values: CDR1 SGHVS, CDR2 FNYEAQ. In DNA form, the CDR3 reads TGTGCCAGCAGCCCCTCCGGGACAGGGGACGGGGCCAACGTCCTGACTTTC. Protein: CASSPSGTGDGANVLTF.

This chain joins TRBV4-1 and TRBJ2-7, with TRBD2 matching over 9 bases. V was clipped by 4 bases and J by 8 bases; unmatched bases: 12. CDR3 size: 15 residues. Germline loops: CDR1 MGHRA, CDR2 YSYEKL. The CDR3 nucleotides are TGCGCCAGCAGCCCTTTGACTAGCGGCCAGGGAAAGCAGTACTTC. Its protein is CASSPLTSGQGKQYF.

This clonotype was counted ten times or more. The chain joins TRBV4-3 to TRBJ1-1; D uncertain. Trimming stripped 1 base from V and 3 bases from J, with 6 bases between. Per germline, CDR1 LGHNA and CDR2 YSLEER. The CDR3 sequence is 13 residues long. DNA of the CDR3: TGCGCCAGCAGCCAAGCTATGTACACTGAAGCTTTCTTT. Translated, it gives CASSQAMYTEAFF.

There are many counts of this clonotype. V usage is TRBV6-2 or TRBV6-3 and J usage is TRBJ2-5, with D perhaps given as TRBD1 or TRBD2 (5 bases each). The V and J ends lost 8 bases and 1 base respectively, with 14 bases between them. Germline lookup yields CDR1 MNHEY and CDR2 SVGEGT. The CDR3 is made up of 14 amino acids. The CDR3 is CASLLRGPQETQYF. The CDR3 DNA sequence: TGTGCCAGCCTGCTAAGGGGACCCCAAGAGACCCAGTACTTC.

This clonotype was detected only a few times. This chain's CDR3 is CASRRPGGVNQPQHF. The CDR3 DNA reads TGTGCCAGTAGGCGGCCTGGAGGGGTCAATCAGCCCCAGCATTTT. V and J are TRBV19 and TRBJ1-5; a weak D match, TRBD1 (5 bases). Per germline, CDR1 LNHDA and CDR2 SQIVND (reference sequence). The CDR3 runs to 15 residues. V lost 6 bases and J lost 3, with 15 bases in between.

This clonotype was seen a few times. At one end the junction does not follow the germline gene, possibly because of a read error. The CDR3 protein is CASSGKNRYNSPLRF. The CDR3 DNA reads as TGTGCCAGCAGTGGTAAAAACCGATATAATTCACCCCTCCGCTTT. The chain joins TRBV6-2 or TRBV6-3 to TRBJ1-6; D is undetermined. This CDR3 spans 15 amino acids. Germline V gene data show CDR1 as MNHEY and CDR2 as SVGEGT.

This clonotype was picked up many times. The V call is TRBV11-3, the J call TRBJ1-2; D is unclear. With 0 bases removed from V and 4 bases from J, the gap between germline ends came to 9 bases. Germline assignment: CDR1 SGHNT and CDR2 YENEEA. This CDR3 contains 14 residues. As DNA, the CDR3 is TGTGCCAGCAGCTTAGATGGGGATGGCTATGGCTACACCTTC. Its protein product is CASSLDGDGYGYTF.

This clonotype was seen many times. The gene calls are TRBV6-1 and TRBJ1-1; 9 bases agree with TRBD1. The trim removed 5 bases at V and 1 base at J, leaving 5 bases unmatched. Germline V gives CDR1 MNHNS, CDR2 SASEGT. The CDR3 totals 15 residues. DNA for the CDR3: TGTGCCAGCAGTAACGGGGGACAGGGGAACACTGAAGCTTTCTTT. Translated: CASSNGGQGNTEAFF.

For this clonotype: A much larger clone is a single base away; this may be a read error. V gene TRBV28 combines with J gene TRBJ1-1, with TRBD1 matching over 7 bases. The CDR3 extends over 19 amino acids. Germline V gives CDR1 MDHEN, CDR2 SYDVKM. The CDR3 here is CASSSMVVTGATGNIEAFF. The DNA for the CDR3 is TGTGCCAGCAGCTCCATGGTAGTTACAGGGGCCACCGGGAACATTGAAGCTTTCTTT.